What follows are 17 T cell receptor beta chains derived from one specimen sequenced in a study of T cells in Graves' hyperthyroidism and ophthalmopathy (dated by TCRdb to 2018 to 2020). Library generation was performed with multiplex PCR. Sequenced using an Illumina HiSeq 2000. The TCR beta CDR3 regions were amplified from RNA transcripts. For the first round of RT-PCR on the TCR CDR3, the HTBI primer set was used together with the Qiagen OneStep RT-PCR kit. Using fastp trimming at Q25 and MiXCR clonotype assembly, TCRdb reanalyzed the public sequencing data and kept in-frame beta chains. Each record represents a unique CDR3 protein, reported with the most common genes and DNA among its rows. The sample table lists about 590,000 distinct CDR3 sequences, less than 20% of them with a count of one. The ten largest clones capture around 7.8% of the sample. Sequenced sample: blood. The source is a woman under 40 with Graves' hyperthyroidism.

This clonotype turned up a few times. The CDR3 is CASRTLLRREINEQYF. The DNA for the CDR3 is TGTGCCAGCAGAACCCTCCTCCGCAGGGAAATAAATGAGCAGTACTTC. The chain links TRBV6-2 or TRBV6-3 to TRBJ2-7; tentatively, D is TRBD1 (5 bases). Germline V gene lookup returns CDR1 MNHEY and CDR2 SVGEGT. This CDR3 has 16 residues. Trimming took off 6 bases at V and 7 bases at J, with 25 bases between the two ends.

This clonotype was detected ten times or more. This chain connects TRBV12-5 to TRBJ1-5; D is undetermined. CDR1 and CDR2 (germline): LGHNT, FRNRAP. This CDR3 spans 16 amino acids. V shed 2 bases and J shed 5 bases, with 16 bases lying between them. The CDR3 DNA is TGTGCTAGTGGTTTGTTGGGGAGTACAATACATCAGCCCCAGCATTTT. Encoded protein: CASGLLGSTIHQPQHF.

This clonotype appeared a few times. The junction does not match germline at one end; this may be a read error. The CDR3 loop reads CASRLGTDNQPQHF. The CDR3 coding sequence is TGTGCCAGCAGGTTAGGAACAGACAATCAGCCCCAGCATTTT. The V call is TRBV12-3 or TRBV12-4, the J call TRBJ1-5; D remains unclear. This CDR3 contains 14 residues.

This clonotype was seen ten or more times. The CDR3 region has the DNA TGTGCCAGCAGCTCCACTAGCGGGGTCTACAATGAGCAGTTCTTC. Protein sequence: CASSSTSGVYNEQFF. The V call is TRBV7-3, the J call TRBJ2-1; the match to TRBD2 covers 10 bases. The V segment lost 4 bases and the J segment 3 bases; nucleotides outside the gene matches: 3. This CDR3 spans 15 amino acids. From germline, CDR1 is SGHTA and CDR2 FQGTGA.

This clonotype has at least ten counts. The rearrangement uses TRBV7-2 and TRBJ2-7; tentative D call: TRBD2 (7 bases). Germline V lookup: CDR1 SGHTA, CDR2 FQGNSA. V was cut by 7 bases and J by 6 bases, with 22 bases left in between. The CDR3 is 15 residues long. CDR3: CASTQGGGGLGEQYF. In DNA, the CDR3 is TGTGCCAGCACCCAAGGGGGGGGCGGTCTGGGCGAGCAGTACTTC.

Only a few counts were recorded for this clonotype. V is TRBV11-2 and J is TRBJ1-4, with 9 bases lining up with TRBD1. V shed 3 bases, J shed 6 bases, and the junction held 5 bases outside the gene matches. There are 15 residues in the CDR3. Germline V gene sequence: CDR1 SGHAT, CDR2 FQNNGV. The DNA for the CDR3 is TGTGCCAGCAGCTTCCGTGGGACAGGGCATGAAAAACTGTTTTTT. This encodes CASSFRGTGHEKLFF.

CDR3 loop: CASAAAGAGTQYF. The DNA of the CDR3 is TGTGCCAGCGCCGCGGCGGGGGCGGGTACGCAGTATTTT. The V and J genes are TRBV25-1 and TRBJ2-3; D is possibly TRBD2 (7 bases). V lost 8 bases to trimming and J lost 8 bases, with 17 bases between them. Germline lookup yields CDR1 MGHDK and CDR2 SYGVNS. CDR3 length: 13 residues.

This clonotype has more than one count but fewer than ten. V and J are TRBV9 and TRBJ2-2; D possibly uses TRBD1 or TRBD2 (5 bases each). The length of the CDR3 is 16 residues. Between the trimmed V and J ends, which lost 1 base and 3 bases, there was a span of 13 bases. Germline-derived CDR1 and CDR2 are SGDLS and YYNGEE. The CDR3 protein is CASSVFGTDYTGELFF. CDR3 DNA sequence: TGTGCCAGCAGCGTATTCGGGACGGATTACACCGGGGAGCTGTTTTTT.

In its sample, this clonotype was seen a few times. The rearrangement links TRBV19 to TRBJ2-1; 7 nucleotides match TRBD1. This CDR3 spans 16 amino acids. Germline values: CDR1 LNHDA, CDR2 SQIVND (reference sequence). V was clipped by 4 bases and J by 4 bases; unmatched bases: 10. CDR3 loop: CASSTAMTGRYNEQFF. The CDR3 DNA sequence: TGTGCCAGTAGTACCGCAATGACAGGGCGATACAATGAGCAGTTCTTC.

Ten or more counts support this clonotype. CDR3 DNA sequence: TGTGCCACCAGTGATACCGGGTCTGGAAATCAGCCCCAGCATTTT. Protein sequence: CATSDTGSGNQPQHF. The chain carries TRBV24-1 and TRBJ1-5; D not certain. The V end was cut by 3 bases, the J end by 4 bases, with 12 bases between. The length of the CDR3 is 15 residues. Germline CDR1 and CDR2: KGHDR and SFDVKD.

The chain uses TRBV29-1 and TRBJ1-5; D call uncertain. V lost 4 bases to trimming and J lost 0 bases, with 7 bases between them. This CDR3 has 13 residues. Germline values: CDR1 SQVTM, CDR2 ANQGSEA. CDR3 sequence: CSVAQASNQPQHF. CDR3 bases: TGCAGCGTTGCTCAGGCTAGCAATCAGCCCCAGCATTTT.

This clonotype has at least ten counts. This sequence joins TRBV11-3 and TRBJ2-4; 9 positions agree with TRBD1. CDR3 size: 14 residues. Per germline, CDR1 SGHNT and CDR2 YENEEA. V lost 1 base, J lost 5 bases, and 0 bases stayed unmatched. CDR3 sequence reads: CASSLGTGENIQYF. The DNA for the CDR3 is TGTGCCAGCAGCTTAGGGACAGGGGAAAACATTCAGTACTTC. Based on the CDR3 plus reference TRBV11-3 and TRBJ2-4, the full variable domain is EAGVVQSPRYKIIEKKQPVAFWCNPISGHNTLYWYLQNLGQGPELLIRYENEEAVDDSQLPKDRFSAERLKGVDSTLKIQPAELGDSAVYLCASSLGTGENIQYFGAGTRLSVL.

This clonotype was counted ten times or more. This sequence joins TRBV3-1 and TRBJ2-5; 8 bases agree with TRBD2. The ends lost 0 bases at V and 1 base at J; junction bases unmatched: 10. Germline CDR1 and CDR2: LGHDT and YNNKEL (reference sequence). This CDR3 region has 18 residues. This chain's CDR3 is CASSQERARTSTQETQYF. The CDR3 DNA follows: TGTGCCAGCAGCCAAGAGAGGGCCAGGACTAGCACCCAAGAGACCCAGTACTTC.

A single count supports this clonotype. Being one base from a much bigger clone, this may be a read error. The chain recombines TRBV5-1 with TRBJ2-2, with no clear D. The CDR3 loop spans 16 amino acids. Germline V gene sequence: CDR1 SGHRS, CDR2 YFSETQ. V gave up 1 base and J gave up 4 bases, with 14 bases separating them. The CDR3 coding sequence is TGCGCCAGCAGCTTGAGTGCGGTTACGAGCACCGGGGAGCTGTTTTTT. Translating it yields CASSLSAVTSTGELFF. The full variable domain, completed using reference TRBV5-1 and TRBJ2-2, is KAGVTQTPRYLIKTRGQQVTLSCSPISGHRSVSWYQQTPGQGLQFLFEYFSETQRNKGNFPGRFSGRQFSNSRSEMNVSTLELGDSALYLCASSLSAVTSTGELFFGEGSRLTVL.

This rearrangement joins TRBV7-9 to TRBJ2-7, with 10 bases fitting TRBD2. The CDR3 extends over 15 amino acids. V lost 3 bases to trimming and J lost 3 bases; unmatched junction nucleotides: 5. Germline loops: CDR1 SEHNR, CDR2 FQNEAQ (reference sequence). CDR3 loop: CASSFLAGVHYEQYF. CDR3 nucleotides: TGTGCCAGCAGCTTCCTAGCGGGAGTCCACTACGAGCAGTACTTC.

This clonotype appeared many times. The chain uses TRBV5-1 and TRBJ2-1, with D uncertain. V was clipped by 0 bases and J by 3 bases, with 13 bases between them. The CDR3 is 16 residues long. In germline, CDR1 is SGHRS, CDR2 YFSETQ. The DNA of the CDR3 is TGCGCCAGCAGCTTGGGCGTCAGCTCAATCTACAATGAGCAGTTCTTC. This encodes CASSLGVSSIYNEQFF.

The rearrangement links TRBV7-2 to TRBJ2-3, with a tentative D call TRBD1 (6 bases). The CDR3 is 13 residues long. Germline loops: CDR1 SGHTA, CDR2 FQGNSA. The germline V and J ends were trimmed by 5 bases and 8 bases, with 14 bases remaining between them. The CDR3: CASSTNRDGTQYF. DNA for the CDR3: TGTGCCAGCAGCACAAACAGGGATGGTACGCAGTATTTT. The full variable domain, its missing parts supplied by reference TRBV7-2 and TRBJ2-3, is GAGVSQSPSNKVTEKGKDVELRCDPISGHTALYWYRQSLGQGLEFLIYFQGNSAPDKSGLPSDRFSAERTGGSVSTLTIQRTQQEDSAVYLCASSTNRDGTQYFGPGTRLTVL.